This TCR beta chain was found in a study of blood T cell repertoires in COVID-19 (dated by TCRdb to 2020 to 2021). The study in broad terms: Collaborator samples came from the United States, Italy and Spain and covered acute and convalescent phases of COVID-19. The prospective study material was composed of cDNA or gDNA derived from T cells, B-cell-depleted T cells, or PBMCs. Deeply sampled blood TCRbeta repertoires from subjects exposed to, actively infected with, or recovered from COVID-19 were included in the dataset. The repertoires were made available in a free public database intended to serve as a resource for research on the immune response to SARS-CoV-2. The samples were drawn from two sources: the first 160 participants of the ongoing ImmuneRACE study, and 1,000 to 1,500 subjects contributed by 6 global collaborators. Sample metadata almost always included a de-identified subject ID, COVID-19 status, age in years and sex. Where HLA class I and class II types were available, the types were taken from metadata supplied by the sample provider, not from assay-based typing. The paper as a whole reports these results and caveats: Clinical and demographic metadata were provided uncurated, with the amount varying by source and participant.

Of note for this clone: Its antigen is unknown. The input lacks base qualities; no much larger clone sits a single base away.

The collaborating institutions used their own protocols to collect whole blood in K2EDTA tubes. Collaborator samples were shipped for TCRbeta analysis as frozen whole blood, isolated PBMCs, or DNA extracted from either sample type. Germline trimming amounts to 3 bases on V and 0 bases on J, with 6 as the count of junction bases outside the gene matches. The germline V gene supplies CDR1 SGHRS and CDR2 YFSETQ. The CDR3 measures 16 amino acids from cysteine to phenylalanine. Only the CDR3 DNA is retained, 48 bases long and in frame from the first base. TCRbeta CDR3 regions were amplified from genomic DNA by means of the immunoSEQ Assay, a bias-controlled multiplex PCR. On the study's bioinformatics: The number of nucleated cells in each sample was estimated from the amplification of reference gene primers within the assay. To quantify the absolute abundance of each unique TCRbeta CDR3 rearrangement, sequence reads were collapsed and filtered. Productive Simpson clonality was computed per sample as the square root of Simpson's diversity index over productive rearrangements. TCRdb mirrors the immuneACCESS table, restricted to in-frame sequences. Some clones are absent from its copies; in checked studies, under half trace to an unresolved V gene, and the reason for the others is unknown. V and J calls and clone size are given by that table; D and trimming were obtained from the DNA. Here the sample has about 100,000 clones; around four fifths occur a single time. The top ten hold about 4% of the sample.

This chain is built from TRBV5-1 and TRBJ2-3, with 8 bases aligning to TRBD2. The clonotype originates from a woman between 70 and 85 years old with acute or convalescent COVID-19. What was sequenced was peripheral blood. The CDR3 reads CASSSQRGLSTDTQYF. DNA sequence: TGCGCCAGCAGCTCCCAGCGGGGGCTAAGCACAGATACGCAGTATTTT.